The present entry profiles one T cell receptor beta chain with its context. Its specificity is unknown. A roughly 120-subject validation cohort, separate from the approximately 670-subject first cohort, supplied the donors. The assay was immunoSEQ multiplex PCR, and TCRdb's table has in-frame clones only and misses some. The sample holds around 93,000 clones, roughly 85% seen once. Trimming removed 8 bases at V and 5 bases at J, with 14 bases between. The CDR3 consists of 13 residues. CDR1 SGHAT and CDR2 FQDESV come from the germline V gene (reference sequence). This entry belongs to a study of cytomegalovirus exposure and HLA in healthy donors. The study's findings and limits: First-cohort TCR clusters were later found to tend to co-occur in the 120 or so validation repertoires. In vitro checks showed that three CMV-associated chains really do target CMV antigens. Rare TCR sequences dominated, though some public TCRs recurred in many donors.

The V gene is TRBV11-1, the J gene TRBJ2-3; possible D gene TRBD2, 6 bases. Specimen: PBMCs. This TCR came from a man in his late teens or twenties in good health and CMV-seropositive. The CDR3 sequence is CASCLGGGDTQYF. CDR3 coding DNA: TGTGCCAGCTGTTTGGGAGGAGGAGATACGCAGTATTTT.